This T cell receptor (beta chain) comes out of a study of OX40 agonist ivuxolimab in advanced cancers. This clone was detected a few times. Germline V gives CDR1 SNHLY, CDR2 FYNNEI. Trimming removed 6 bases from V and 9 bases from J; junction bases left unmatched: 8. This CDR3 is 12 amino acids long. Assay: immunoSEQ multiplex PCR; the TCRdb copy retains only in-frame clones and omits some. The table shows roughly 67,000 clones, with over 70% occurring only once. This chain connects TRBV2 to TRBJ2-7; 7 bases map to TRBD1. The sequence was obtained from an adult with an advanced solid tumor such as melanoma, head and neck, liver or kidney cancer. Material: CD4+ or CD8+ T cells sorted from blood, obtained in a trial of the OX40 agonist ivuxolimab. The CDR3 nucleotides are TGTGCCAGCAGAAAGGGGGCCCTTGGGCAGTACTTC. The encoded protein is CASRKGALGQYF.